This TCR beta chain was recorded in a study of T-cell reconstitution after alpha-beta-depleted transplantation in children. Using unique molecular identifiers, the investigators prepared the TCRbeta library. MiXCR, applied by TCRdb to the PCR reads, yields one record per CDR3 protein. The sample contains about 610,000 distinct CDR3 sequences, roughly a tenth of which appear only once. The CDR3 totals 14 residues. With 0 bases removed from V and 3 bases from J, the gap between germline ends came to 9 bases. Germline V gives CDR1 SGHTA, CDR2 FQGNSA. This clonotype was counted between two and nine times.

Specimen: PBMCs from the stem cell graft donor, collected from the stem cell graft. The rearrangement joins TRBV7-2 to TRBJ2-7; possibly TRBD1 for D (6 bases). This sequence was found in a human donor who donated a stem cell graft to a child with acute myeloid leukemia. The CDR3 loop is CASSLAWDIYEQYF. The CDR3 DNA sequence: TGTGCCAGCAGCTTAGCTTGGGACATCTACGAGCAGTACTTC.